This T cell receptor beta chain is from a study of cytomegalovirus exposure and HLA in healthy donors. Overall study results and limits: Donors were assumed by presence/absence analyses to have roughly uniform sequencing depth.

A multiplex PCR was run with 60 Vbeta primers and 13 Jbeta primers. Assay: immunoSEQ multiplex PCR; the TCRdb copy retains only in-frame clones and omits some. The sample holds around 130,000 clones; roughly 88% are singletons and the top ten take roughly 2.6%. This CDR3 contains 14 residues. CDR1 and CDR2 (germline): PRHDT, FYEKMQ (reference sequence). Trimming took 5 bases from V and 4 from J; bases not matched to a gene: 3. To note about this clone: The antigen remains undetermined.

The rearrangement uses TRBV13 and TRBJ2-2; 8 bases are shared with TRBD2. The sequenced sample consisted of PBMCs. This TCR was recovered from a man in his fifties in good health and CMV-seronegative. DNA of the CDR3: TGTGCCAGCAGCGCACGGGGGGGCACCGGGGAGCTGTTTTTT. As protein: CASSARGGTGELFF.